A single sample is the source of the 22 T cell receptor beta chains below, sequenced in a study of blood T cell repertoires in COVID-19. Some clones are missing from TCRdb's copy, which holds only in-frame ones; the method was immunoSEQ multiplex PCR. Counted here are 180,000 or so clones, around four fifths occurring once; the ten biggest clones make up about 2.8%. Material: peripheral blood. All receptors derive from a woman at least 80 years old with active or convalescent COVID-19.

The J gene is TRBJ2-1, the V gene TRBV9; TRBD2 aligns across 8 bases. V shed 4 bases, J shed 9 bases, and the junction held 15 bases outside the gene matches. Looked up from germline, CDR1 is SGDLS and CDR2 is YYNGEE. The CDR3 runs 16 residues. The CDR3 region is CASSPRGGPRGSEQFF. The CDR3, as DNA: TGTGCCAGCAGCCCTCGCGGGGGGCCCCGGGGTAGTGAGCAGTTCTTC.

The rearrangement uses TRBV6-5 and TRBJ1-1, with D possibly being TRBD1 (6 bases). Germline-derived CDR1 and CDR2 are MNHEY and SVGAGI. V was pared by 7 bases and J by 8 bases, with 17 bases between. The CDR3 consists of 13 residues. CDR3 nucleotide sequence: TGTGCCAGCACCCCGAACAGGGAGTACGAAGCTTTCTTT. It translates to CASTPNREYEAFF.

This clone was recorded once. The chain recombines TRBV3-1 (or the pseudogene TRBV3-2) with TRBJ2-1; maybe TRBD2 (6 bases). V lost 0 bases and J 5 bases, leaving 17 bases between the germline ends. The CDR3 spans 17 residues. Germline CDR1 reads LGHDT; CDR2 reads YNNKEL (reference sequence). CDR3 residues: CASSQDPSYGEDNEQFF. The CDR3 DNA is TGTGCCAGCAGCCAAGATCCCTCCTACGGGGAGGACAATGAGCAGTTCTTC.

The chain carries TRBV7-8 and TRBJ1-1; the D gene is possibly TRBD1 (6 bases). The germline CDR1 and CDR2 sequences are SGHVS and FQNEAQ. The V and J ends lost 0 bases and 3 bases respectively, with 14 bases between them. The CDR3 totals 16 residues. The CDR3 here is CASSLARARGYTEAFF. CDR3 in DNA: TGTGCCAGCAGCTTAGCGCGGGCGAGGGGGTACACTGAAGCTTTCTTT.

This chain's CDR3 is CASSPGQFRSYEQYF. CDR3 DNA sequence: TGTGCCAGCTCCCCGGGACAATTTAGATCCTACGAGCAGTACTTC. The rearrangement links TRBV18 to TRBJ2-7, with D possibly being TRBD1 (6 bases). V dropped 6 bases and J dropped 1 base, with 16 bases sitting between them. CDR3 length equals 15 residues. Germline assignment: CDR1 KGHSH and CDR2 LQKENI.

This rearrangement joins TRBV5-1 to TRBJ2-7; 7 bases are a match to TRBD1. The V gene's germline CDR1 is SGHRS and CDR2 YFSETQ. This CDR3 spans 14 amino acids. V dropped 2 bases and J dropped 5; count of bases not matched to a gene: 7. DNA for the CDR3: TGCGCCAGCAGCTTTACAGGGGTAGTAGACGAGCAGTACTTC. Encoded protein: CASSFTGVVDEQYF.

The chain has TRBV12-5 and TRBJ1-2; D unclear. V dropped 4 bases and J dropped 7 bases, with 16 bases sitting between them. This CDR3 comprises 14 residues. CDR1 is LGHNT and CDR2 is FRNRAP in the germline V gene. CDR3 nucleotide sequence: TGTGCTAGTGGTTGGACTCCAGGTTGGGGTGGCTACACCTTC. It specifies CASGWTPGWGGYTF. The whole variable domain, remainder taken from reference TRBV12-5 and TRBJ1-2, is DARVTQTPRHKVTEMGQEVTMRCQPILGHNTVFWYRQTMMQGLELLAYFRNRAPLDDSGMPKDRFSAEMPDATLATLKIQPSEPRDSAVYFCASGWTPGWGGYTFGSGTRLTVV.

In its sample, this clone was seen a few times. The chain has TRBV7-2 and TRBJ1-3; weak D call: TRBD1 (6 bases). The V and J ends lost 1 base and 3 bases respectively, with 13 bases between them. Per germline, CDR1 SGHTA and CDR2 FQGNSA. The CDR3 contains 16 residues. DNA of the CDR3: TGTGCCAGCAGCTTAGGTTTCGGCAGGGGTGGAAACACCATATATTTT. This translates into CASSLGFGRGGNTIYF.

The gene calls are TRBV3-1 (or the pseudogene TRBV3-2) and TRBJ2-3; weak D call: TRBD1 (6 bases). The CDR3 length is 13 residues. V lost 4 bases and J lost 6, with 11 bases in between. In germline, CDR1 is LGHDT, CDR2 YNNKEL (reference sequence). The CDR3 here is CASSPMQGDTQYF. Here the CDR3 DNA reads TGTGCCAGCAGCCCTATGCAGGGGGATACGCAGTATTTT.

V usage is TRBV30 and J usage is TRBJ1-3; 8 nucleotides agree with TRBD1. Unmatched junction bases numbered 2, after V lost 7 bases and J lost 3 bases. CDR3 length equals 12 residues. From germline, CDR1 is GTSNPN and CDR2 SVGIG (reference sequence). Here the CDR3 DNA reads TGTGCCTATACAGGGGGTGGAAACACCATATATTTT. Amino acids: CAYTGGGNTIYF.

This clone was observed a few times. V and J are TRBV6-5 and TRBJ1-2; D unclear. Trimming removed 0 bases at V and 8 bases at J, with 10 bases between. The CDR3 contains 13 residues. Per the germline V gene, CDR1 is MNHEY and CDR2 is SVGAGI. CDR3 residues: CASSYSAFEGYTF. Written as DNA, the CDR3 is TGTGCCAGCAGTTACTCCGCGTTTGAGGGCTACACCTTC.

The V gene is TRBV5-5, the J gene TRBJ2-7; 7 nucleotides agree with TRBD1. This CDR3 has 17 amino acids. J lost 1 base, V lost 0 bases, and 10 bases had no gene match. CDR1 and CDR2 from the germline V gene are SGHKS and YYEKEE (reference sequence). CDR3 DNA sequence: TGTGCCAGCAGCTTGGACGGGGACAGTTTTTTATCCTACGAGCAGTACTTC. It codes for CASSLDGDSFLSYEQYF.

This clone was seen ten or more times. The chain has TRBV5-1 and TRBJ2-3, with TRBD2 identical over 10 bases. The J segment lost 5 bases and the V segment lost 3 bases, leaving 9 bases of the junction unmatched. Germline V gene data show CDR1 as SGHRS and CDR2 as YFSETQ. CDR3 length: 16 residues. CDR3 sequence reads: CASSYSGGAFGDTQYF. CDR3 sequence (DNA): TGCGCCAGCAGCTACAGCGGGGGGGCCTTTGGAGATACGCAGTATTTT.

A word on this clone: The junction does not match germline at one end; this may be a read error. The chain uses TRBV30 and TRBJ1-1; D remains unclear. The length of the CDR3 is 12 residues. Germline loops: CDR1 GTSNPN, CDR2 SVGIG (reference sequence). CDR3 residues: CAWTPRDTEAFF. The CDR3 DNA reads TGTGCGTGGACCCCGAGGGACACTGAAGCTTTCTTT.

The V call is TRBV2, the J call TRBJ1-2; possibly TRBD1 for D (6 bases). Germline V lookup: CDR1 SNHLY, CDR2 FYNNEI. The ends were cut back, 7 bases at V and 0 bases at J, with 9 bases in the middle. The CDR3 extends over 13 amino acids. The CDR3 DNA is TGTGCCAGCACCCCAGGGGCTAACTATGGCTACACCTTC. Translation: CASTPGANYGYTF.

This clone came up a few times. The rearrangement joins TRBV5-4 to TRBJ2-5; weak D call: TRBD1 (6 bases). The germline V and J ends were trimmed by 3 bases and 3 bases, with 12 bases remaining between them. The CDR3 extends over 14 amino acids. Germline lookup yields CDR1 SGHNT and CDR2 YYREEE (reference sequence). The CDR3 nucleotides are TGTGCCAGCAGCTCAGAGTACAGGGAAGAGACCCAGTACTTC. Its translation: CASSSEYREETQYF.

The rearrangement joins TRBV30 to TRBJ1-5; D is unresolved. Germline CDR1 is GTSNPN and CDR2 is SVGIG (reference sequence). This CDR3 spans 14 amino acids. The ends were cut back, 0 bases at V and 6 bases at J, with 12 bases in the middle. The CDR3 is CAWSVVQFGQPQHF. The CDR3 DNA reads TGTGCCTGGAGTGTAGTACAGTTTGGTCAGCCCCAGCATTTT.

The chain is built from TRBV18 and TRBJ2-1; TRBD2 agrees at 11 bases. This CDR3 is built from 17 residues. From germline, CDR1 is KGHSH and CDR2 LQKENI. J lost 5 bases, V lost 0 bases, and 6 bases had no gene match. The CDR3 DNA follows: TGTGCCAGCTCACCACCGTCTAGCGGGGGGTTTGACAATGAGCAGTTCTTC. Encoded protein: CASSPPSSGGFDNEQFF.

The chain employs TRBV11-3 and TRBJ2-3, with TRBD1 identical over 9 bases. The CDR3 is 14 amino acids. The germline CDR1 and CDR2 sequences are SGHNT and YENEEA. V trimming: 5 bases; J trimming: 3 bases; junction bases outside the gene matches: 3. CDR3: CASSPGQGTDTQYF. The CDR3 DNA sequence: TGTGCCAGCAGCCCCGGACAGGGGACAGATACGCAGTATTTT.

This clone was found a few times. This chain uses TRBV25-1 with TRBJ2-7, with D tentatively TRBD1 (6 bases). The CDR3 has 17 amino acids. The V end was cut by 4 bases, the J end by 2 bases, with 21 bases between. Germline-derived CDR1 and CDR2 are MGHDK and SYGVNS. The CDR3 sequence: CASSAGTMKGQPYEQYF. The CDR3 region has the DNA TGTGCCAGCAGTGCGGGGACGATGAAAGGACAGCCCTACGAGCAGTACTTC.

The chain combines TRBV10-3 with TRBJ2-1; the match to TRBD2 covers 9 bases. From germline, CDR1 is ENHRY and CDR2 SYGVKD. This CDR3 comprises 16 residues. V gave up 2 bases and J gave up 5 bases; unmatched junction bases: 7. The chain's CDR3 is CAISERGRGGNNEQFF. Written as DNA, the CDR3 is TGTGCCATCAGTGAGCGCGGGCGGGGGGGCAACAATGAGCAGTTCTTC.

The rearrangement joins TRBV28 to TRBJ1-5; 11 bases map to TRBD1. V dropped 7 bases and J dropped 0; count of bases not matched to a gene: 11. Germline CDR1 is MDHEN and CDR2 is SYDVKM. The CDR3 sequence is 18 residues long. CDR3 loop: CASIPGQGARRSNQPQHF. The CDR3 DNA reads TGTGCCAGCATTCCCGGACAGGGGGCACGACGTAGCAATCAGCCCCAGCATTTT.